The clone carrying this T cell receptor beta chain is deemed medium-sized. The CDR3 length is 15 residues. V was pared by 7 bases and J by 9 bases, with 25 bases between. Using immunoSEQ multiplex PCR, the repertoire was profiled, and TCRdb retains in-frame clones only, with some absent. The sample consists of some 49,000 clones, approximately 90% of them appearing once. The data derive from a study of cytomegalovirus exposure and HLA in healthy donors. The chain combines TRBV6-7 with TRBJ2-7, with D tentatively TRBD2 (8 bases). TRBV6-7 is placed among ORFs of uncertain function. The clonotype comes from a man younger than 35 in good health and CMV-seronegative. The sequenced sample was PBMCs. The CDR3, as DNA: TGTGCCAGCACTACAGCAAACGGGAGGGGGCGCGGGCAGTACTTC. Its protein product is CASTTANGRGRGQYF.